What follows are 4 T cell receptor beta chains derived from one specimen sequenced in a study of blood T cells in healthy people across ages. A second PCR, run for about 7 to 11 cycles, used a sample-barcoded 5' primer plus a J-beta primer mix. TCRdb passed the 5' RACE reads through MiXCR, listing each CDR3 protein once. Of 1.5 million to 2 million distinct CDR3 sequences listed, about 50% are singletons. The sample taken for sequencing was blood. The source of these receptors is a woman between 35 and 50 years old in good health.

This clonotype has at least ten counts. V usage is TRBV29-1 and J usage is TRBJ2-1, with D tentatively TRBD2 (5 bases). From germline, CDR1 is SQVTM and CDR2 ANQGSEA. Between the trimmed V and J ends, which lost 7 bases and 7 bases, there was a span of 20 bases. The CDR3 totals 14 residues. CDR3 loop: CSAPDWSTRNEQFF. The CDR3 DNA sequence: TGCAGCGCGCCGGACTGGTCAACTAGGAATGAGCAGTTCTTC.

The chain links TRBV20-1 to TRBJ2-3, with TRBD2 identical over 8 bases. V was pared by 2 bases and J by 3 bases, with 10 bases of the junction left unmatched. Germline CDR1 reads DFQATT; CDR2 reads SNEGSKA (reference sequence). The CDR3 has 16 residues. CDR3 nucleotide sequence: TGCAGTGCTAGACCTTCGAGTAGCGGGGTAACAGATACGCAGTATTTT. It translates to CSARPSSSGVTDTQYF.

The gene calls are TRBV6-1 and TRBJ2-5, with a weak D call TRBD1 (6 bases). There are 15 residues in the CDR3. Germline V lookup: CDR1 MNHNS, CDR2 SASEGT. Between the trimmed V and J ends, which lost 8 bases and 3 bases, there was a span of 19 bases. CDR3 loop: CASLGAQARKETQYF. The CDR3 coding sequence is TGTGCCAGCCTGGGGGCACAGGCCCGAAAAGAGACCCAGTACTTC.

This clonotype was counted a few times. The J gene is TRBJ2-5, the V gene TRBV15, with TRBD2 matching 14 bases. V shed 5 bases and J 5 bases; nucleotides not matched to a gene: 16. Germline V CDR1 and CDR2: LNHNV, YYDKDF (reference sequence). The CDR3 consists of 19 residues. CDR3 sequence reads: CATSGGGTSGGVLIETQYF. The CDR3 DNA is TGTGCCACCAGCGGAGGCGGGACTAGCGGGGGCGTCCTGATTGAGACCCAGTACTTC.